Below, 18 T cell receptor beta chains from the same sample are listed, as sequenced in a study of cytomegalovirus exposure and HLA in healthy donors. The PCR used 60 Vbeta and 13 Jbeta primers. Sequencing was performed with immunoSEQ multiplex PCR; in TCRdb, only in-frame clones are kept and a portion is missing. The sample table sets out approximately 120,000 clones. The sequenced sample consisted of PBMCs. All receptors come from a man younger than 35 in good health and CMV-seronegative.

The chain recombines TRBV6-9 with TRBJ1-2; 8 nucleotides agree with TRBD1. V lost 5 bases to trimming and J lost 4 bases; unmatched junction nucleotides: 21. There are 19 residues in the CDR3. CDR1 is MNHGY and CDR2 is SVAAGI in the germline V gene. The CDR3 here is CASSPTQGAASGQIYGYTF. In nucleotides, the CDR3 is TGTGCCAGCAGTCCGACCCAGGGGGCTGCGTCGGGGCAGATCTATGGCTACACCTTC.

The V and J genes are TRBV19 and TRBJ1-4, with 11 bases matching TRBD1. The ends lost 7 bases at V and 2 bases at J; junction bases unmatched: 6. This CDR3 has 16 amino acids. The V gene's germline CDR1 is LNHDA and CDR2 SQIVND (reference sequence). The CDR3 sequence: CASTPDRGLTNEKLFF. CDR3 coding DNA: TGTGCCAGTACCCCGGACAGGGGGCTCACTAATGAAAAACTGTTTTTT.

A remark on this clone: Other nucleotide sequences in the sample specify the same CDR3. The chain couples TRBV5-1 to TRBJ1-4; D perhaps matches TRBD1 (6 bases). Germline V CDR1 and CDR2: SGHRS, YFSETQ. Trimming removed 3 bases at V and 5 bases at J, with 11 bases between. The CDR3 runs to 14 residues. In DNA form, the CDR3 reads TGCGCCAGCAGCTCGGACAGTAGAAATGAAAAACTGTTTTTT. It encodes CASSSDSRNEKLFF. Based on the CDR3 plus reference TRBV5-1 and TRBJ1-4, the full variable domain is KAGVTQTPRYLIKTRGQQVTLSCSPISGHRSVSWYQQTPGQGLQFLFEYFSETQRNKGNFPGRFSGRQFSNSRSEMNVSTLELGDSALYLCASSSDSRNEKLFFGSGTQLSVL.

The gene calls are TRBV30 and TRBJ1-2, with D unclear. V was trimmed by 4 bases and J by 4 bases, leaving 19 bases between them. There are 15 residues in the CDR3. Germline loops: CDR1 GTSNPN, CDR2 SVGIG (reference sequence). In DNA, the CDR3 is TGTGCCTGGAAACAAGGGAGAGGTATCAGCTATGGCTACACCTTC. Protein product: CAWKQGRGISYGYTF.

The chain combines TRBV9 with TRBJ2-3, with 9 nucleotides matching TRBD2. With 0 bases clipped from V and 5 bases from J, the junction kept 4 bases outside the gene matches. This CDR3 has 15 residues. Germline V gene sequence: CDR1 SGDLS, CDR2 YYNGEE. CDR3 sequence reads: CASSVEAGGQDTQYF. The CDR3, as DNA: TGTGCCAGCAGCGTAGAAGCGGGGGGACAAGATACGCAGTATTTT. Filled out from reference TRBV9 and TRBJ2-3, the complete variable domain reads DSGVTQTPKHLITATGQRVTLRCSPRSGDLSVYWYQQSLDQGLQFLIQYYNGEERAKGNILERFSAQQFPDLHSELNLSSLELGDSALYFCASSVEAGGQDTQYFGPGTRLTVL.

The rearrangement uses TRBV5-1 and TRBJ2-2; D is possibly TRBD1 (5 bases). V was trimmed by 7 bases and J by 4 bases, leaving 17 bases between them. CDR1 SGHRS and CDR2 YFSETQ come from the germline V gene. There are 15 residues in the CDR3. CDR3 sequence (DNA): TGCGCCAGCGGTGGGGTGCAGGGCCTCACCGGGGAGCTGTTTTTT. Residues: CASGGVQGLTGELFF.

The CDR3 DNA sequence: TGTGCCAGCAGTGAAGGGCAGGGTGGTCAGCCCCAGCATTTT. Amino acid sequence: CASSEGQGGQPQHF. The V gene is TRBV6-1, the J gene TRBJ1-5; perhaps TRBD1 as D (5 bases). Germline-derived CDR1 and CDR2 are MNHNS and SASEGT. The CDR3 runs to 14 residues. The germline V and J ends were trimmed by 1 base and 6 bases, with 10 bases remaining between them.

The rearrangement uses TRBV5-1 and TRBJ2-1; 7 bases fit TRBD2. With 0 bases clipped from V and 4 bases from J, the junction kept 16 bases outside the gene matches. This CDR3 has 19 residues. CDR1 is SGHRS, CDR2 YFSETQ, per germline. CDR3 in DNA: TGCGCCAGCAGCTTGGGTATAAATCTAGGGACTACCAAATACAATGAGCAGTTCTTC. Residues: CASSLGINLGTTKYNEQFF.

The CDR3 protein is CASGLGGGSNYGYTF. The CDR3 DNA reads as TGTGCTAGTGGTTTGGGAGGGGGATCTAACTATGGCTACACCTTC. The chain combines TRBV12-5 with TRBJ1-2, with D perhaps TRBD1 (6 bases). Germline CDR1 and CDR2: LGHNT and FRNRAP. CDR3 length: 15 amino acids. V lost 1 base to trimming and J lost 0 bases, with 9 bases between them.

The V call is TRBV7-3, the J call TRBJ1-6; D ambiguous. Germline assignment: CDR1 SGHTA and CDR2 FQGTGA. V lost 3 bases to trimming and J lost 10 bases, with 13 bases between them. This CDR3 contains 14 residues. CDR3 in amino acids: CASSLGLPGSPLHF. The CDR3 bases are TGTGCCAGCAGCTTGGGTCTACCCGGGTCACCCCTCCACTTT.

CDR3 sequence reads: CASSLGRQFEQYF. CDR3 nucleotides: TGTGCCAGCAGCTTAGGAAGACAGTTCGAGCAGTACTTC. The V gene is TRBV11-2, the J gene TRBJ2-7; D may be TRBD1 (5 bases). This CDR3 is 13 amino acids long. Germline V lookup: CDR1 SGHAT, CDR2 FQNNGV. V was clipped by 1 base and J by 6 bases, with 10 bases between them.

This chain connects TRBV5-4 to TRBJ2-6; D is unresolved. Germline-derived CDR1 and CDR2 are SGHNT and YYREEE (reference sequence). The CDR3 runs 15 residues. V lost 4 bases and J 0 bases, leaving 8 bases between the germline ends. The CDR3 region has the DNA TGTGCCAGCAGCCTACAGCTCTCTGGGGCCAACGTCCTGACTTTC. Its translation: CASSLQLSGANVLTF.

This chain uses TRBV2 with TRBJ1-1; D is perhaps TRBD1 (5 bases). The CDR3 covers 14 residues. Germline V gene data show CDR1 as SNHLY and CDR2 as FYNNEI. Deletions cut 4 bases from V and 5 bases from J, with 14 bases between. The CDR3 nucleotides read TGTGCCAGCAGTGGTAGGGGTTCAAGTACTGAAGCTTTCTTT. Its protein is CASSGRGSSTEAFF. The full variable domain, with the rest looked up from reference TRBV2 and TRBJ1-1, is EPEVTQTPSHQVTQMGQEVILRCVPISNHLYFYWYRQILGQKVEFLVSFYNNEISEKSEIFDDQFSVERPDGSNFTLKIRSTKLEDSAMYFCASSGRGSSTEAFFGQGTRLTVV.

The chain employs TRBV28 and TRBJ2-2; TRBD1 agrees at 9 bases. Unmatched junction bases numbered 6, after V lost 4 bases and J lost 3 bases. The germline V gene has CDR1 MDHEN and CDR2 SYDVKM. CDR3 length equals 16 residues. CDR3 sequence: CASSSPGQGYTGELFF. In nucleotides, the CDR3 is TGTGCCAGCAGTTCACCGGGACAGGGTTACACCGGGGAGCTGTTTTTT.

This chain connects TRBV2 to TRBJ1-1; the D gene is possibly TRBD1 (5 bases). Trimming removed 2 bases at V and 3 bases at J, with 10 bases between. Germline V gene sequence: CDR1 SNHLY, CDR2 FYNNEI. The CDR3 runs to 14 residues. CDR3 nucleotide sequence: TGTGCCAGCAGTGAATGGGGGGTTGACACTGAAGCTTTCTTT. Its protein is CASSEWGVDTEAFF.

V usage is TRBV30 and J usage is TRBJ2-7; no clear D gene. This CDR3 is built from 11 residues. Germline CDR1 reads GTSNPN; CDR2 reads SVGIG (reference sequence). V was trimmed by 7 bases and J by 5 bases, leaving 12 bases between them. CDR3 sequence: CALAVRHEQYF. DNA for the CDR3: TGTGCCTTGGCGGTACGCCACGAGCAGTACTTC.

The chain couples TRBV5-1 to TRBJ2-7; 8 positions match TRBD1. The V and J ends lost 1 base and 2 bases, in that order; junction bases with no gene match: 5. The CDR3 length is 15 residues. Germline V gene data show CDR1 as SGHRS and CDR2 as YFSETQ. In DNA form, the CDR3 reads TGCGCCAGCAGCTTGCGGGCACAGGGGGCCTACGAGCAGTACTTC. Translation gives CASSLRAQGAYEQYF.

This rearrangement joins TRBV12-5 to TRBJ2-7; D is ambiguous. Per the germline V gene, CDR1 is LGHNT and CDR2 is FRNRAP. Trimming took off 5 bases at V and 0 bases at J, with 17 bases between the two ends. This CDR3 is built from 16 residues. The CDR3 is CASGTPGVFSSYEQYF. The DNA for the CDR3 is TGTGCTAGTGGTACACCCGGAGTATTTAGCTCCTACGAGCAGTACTTC.